This T cell receptor (beta chain) was recovered during a study of blood T cell repertoires in COVID-19. For the study at large: Acute-phase and convalescent COVID-19 samples originated in the United States, Italy and Spain. In each case, the material was cDNA or gDNA derived from T cells, B-cell-depleted T cells, or PBMCs.

V lost 0 bases and J lost 4, with 3 bases in between. Germline assignment: CDR1 MNHEY and CDR2 SMNVEV (reference sequence). The CDR3 length is 13 residues. In the original processing: The assay estimated nucleated cells by amplifying reference gene primers. TCRdb keeps only in-frame clones here, not all; method: immunoSEQ multiplex PCR. V and J calls plus clone size are reproduced from that table; the DNA served to infer D and trimming. Here the sample spans tens of thousands of clones, over 75% being singletons. The source of this sequence is a man between 45 and 60 years old with active COVID-19. What was sequenced was peripheral blood. The chain combines TRBV27 with TRBJ1-4; D not certain. The CDR3 protein is CASSLSSNEKLFF. The CDR3 nucleotides are TGTGCCAGCAGTTTATCGAGTAATGAAAAACTGTTTTTT.